The entry that follows covers one T cell receptor (beta chain) sequence. These data belong to a study of blood T cell repertoires in COVID-19. For the study at large: From the United States, Italy and Spain came samples of acute and convalescent COVID-19. Nucleic acid was either cDNA or gDNA, and it came from T cells, B-cell-depleted T cells, or PBMCs.

TCRdb keeps only in-frame clones here, not all; method: immunoSEQ multiplex PCR. The table has tens of thousands of clones, 75% to 85% seen once. Specimen: peripheral blood. The TCR sequence derives from a woman older than 75 with acute or convalescent COVID-19.

The CDR3, as DNA: TGTGCCAGCAGCCTCACAGGGTACTACGAGCAGTACTTC. This encodes CASSLTGYYEQYF. The J gene is TRBJ2-7, the V gene TRBV11-2; TRBD1 is a possible D gene (6 bases). Trimming removed 5 bases from V and 3 bases from J, with 11 bases in between. Germline lookup yields CDR1 SGHAT and CDR2 FQNNGV. The CDR3 has 13 residues. Combining the CDR3 with reference TRBV11-2 and TRBJ2-7 gives the whole variable domain EAGVAQSPRYKIIEKRQSVAFWCNPISGHATLYWYQQILGQGPKLLIQFQNNGVVDDSQLPKDRFSAERLKGVDSTLKIQPAKLEDSAVYLCASSLTGYYEQYFGPGTRLTVT.